The clone carrying this T cell receptor (beta chain) was seen a handful of times. The antigen is undetermined. This sample stems from a study of cytomegalovirus exposure and HLA in healthy donors. Study conclusions and caveats: Later analysis found that TCR beta chains associated with HLA were more clonally expanded than other, equally common chains.

Primers: 60 Vbeta forward and 13 Jbeta reverse. Some clones are missing from TCRdb's copy, which holds only in-frame ones; the method was immunoSEQ multiplex PCR. The sample has about 83,000 clones; roughly 79% are singletons. The CDR3 runs 13 residues. Trimming left V 6 bases short and J 4 bases short, with 12 bases between. Germline values: CDR1 MNHNY, CDR2 SVGAGI (reference sequence). The V call is TRBV6-6, the J call TRBJ1-2; maybe TRBD1 (6 bases). The clonotype comes from a woman in her twenties or thirties in good health and CMV-seronegative. Sequenced: PBMCs. CDR3 coding DNA: TGTGCCAGCAGACAGGACAGAACCTATGGCTACACCTTC. This codes for CASRQDRTYGYTF.